The clone carrying this TCR beta chain has a handful of counts. The sample originates from a study of T cells in Graves' hyperthyroidism and ophthalmopathy. Authors of the study amplified TCR beta CDR3 regions from RNA transcripts. Using the HTBI primer set, a first-round RT-PCR was run on the TCR CDR3. A single record per CDR3 protein comes from TCRdb applying MiXCR to the multiplex PCR reads. The sample has approximately 410,000 distinct CDR3 sequences, approximately 15% seen once. Germline V gene sequence: CDR1 KGHSH, CDR2 LQKENI. The V and J ends lost 0 bases and 4 bases, in that order; junction bases with no gene match: 1. The CDR3 has 14 residues.

The rearrangement uses TRBV18 and TRBJ1-2; 8 nucleotides match TRBD1. The TCR comes from a man between 18 and 29 years old with Graves' ophthalmopathy. The sample consisted of blood. The CDR3 DNA reads TGTGCCAGCTCACCACCGACAGGGGTCTATGGCTACACCTTC. Amino acid sequence: CASSPPTGVYGYTF.